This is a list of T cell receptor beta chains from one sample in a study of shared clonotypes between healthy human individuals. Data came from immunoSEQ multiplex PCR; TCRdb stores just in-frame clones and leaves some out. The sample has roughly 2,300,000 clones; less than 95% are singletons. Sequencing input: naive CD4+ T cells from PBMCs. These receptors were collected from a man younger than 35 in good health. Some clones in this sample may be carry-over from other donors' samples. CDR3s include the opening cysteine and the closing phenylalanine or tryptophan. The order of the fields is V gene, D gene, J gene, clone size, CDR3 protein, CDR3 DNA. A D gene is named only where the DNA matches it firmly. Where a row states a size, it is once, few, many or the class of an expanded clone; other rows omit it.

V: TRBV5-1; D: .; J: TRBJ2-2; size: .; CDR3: CASSPTQTGANTGELFF; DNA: TGCGCCAGCAGCCCTACTCAGACTGGGGCGAACACCGGGGAGCTGTTTTTT
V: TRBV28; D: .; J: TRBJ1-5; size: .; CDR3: CASSVGGTGQPQHF; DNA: TGTGCCAGCAGTGTAGGGGGTACTGGTCAGCCCCAGCATTTT
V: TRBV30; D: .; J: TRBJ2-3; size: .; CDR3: CAWSVGSGRTDTQYF; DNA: TGTGCCTGGAGTGTAGGGTCAGGGCGCACAGATACGCAGTATTTT
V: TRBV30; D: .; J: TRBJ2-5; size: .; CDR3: CAWTDYRETQYF; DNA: TGTGCCTGGACTGACTACAGGGAGACCCAGTACTTC
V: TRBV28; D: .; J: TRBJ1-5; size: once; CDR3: CASSLPTGLNQPQHF; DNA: TGTGCCAGCAGTTTGCCCACCGGTCTGAATCAGCCCCAGCATTTT
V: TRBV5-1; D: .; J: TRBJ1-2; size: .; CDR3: CASSPGGPLGGYTF; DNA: TGCGCCAGCAGCCCGGGGGGCCCCTTAGGAGGCTACACCTTC
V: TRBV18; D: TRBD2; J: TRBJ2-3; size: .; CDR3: CASSLLAGASDTQYF; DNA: TGTGCCAGCTCACTGCTAGCGGGAGCGTCAGATACGCAGTATTTT
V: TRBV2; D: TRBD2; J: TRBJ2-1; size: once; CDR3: CASSEGLAGVNEQFF; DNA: TGTGCCAGCAGTGAGGGACTAGCGGGAGTCAATGAGCAGTTCTTC
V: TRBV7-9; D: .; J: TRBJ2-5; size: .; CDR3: CASSFLGETQYF; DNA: TGTGCCAGCAGCTTCCTAGGGGAGACCCAGTACTTC
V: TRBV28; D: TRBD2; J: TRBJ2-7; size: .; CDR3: CASSLSGRAFEQYF; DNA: TGTGCCAGCAGCCTTAGCGGGAGGGCCTTCGAGCAGTACTTC
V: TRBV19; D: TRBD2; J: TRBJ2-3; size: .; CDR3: CASSRVAGSTDTQYF; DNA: TGTGCCAGTAGTCGGGTAGCGGGGAGCACAGATACGCAGTATTTT
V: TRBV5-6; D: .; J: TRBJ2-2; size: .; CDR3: CASSLMGAWGTGELFF; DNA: TGTGCCAGCAGCTTGATGGGGGCATGGGGCACCGGGGAGCTGTTTTTT
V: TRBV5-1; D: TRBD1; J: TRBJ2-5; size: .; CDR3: CASSTGTANQETQYF; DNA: TGCGCCAGCAGCACCGGGACAGCGAATCAAGAGACCCAGTACTTC
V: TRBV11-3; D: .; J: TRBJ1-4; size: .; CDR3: CASSLFFGAPNEKLFF; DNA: TGTGCCAGCAGCTTATTCTTCGGGGCCCCTAATGAAAAACTGTTTTTT
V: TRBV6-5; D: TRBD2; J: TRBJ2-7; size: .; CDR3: CASSYSTSGRSEQYF; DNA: TGTGCCAGCAGTTACTCGACTAGCGGGAGGTCCGAGCAGTACTTC
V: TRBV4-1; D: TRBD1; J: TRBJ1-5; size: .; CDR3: CASSRTLQGRSNQPQHF; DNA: TGCGCCAGCAGCCGAACACTACAGGGGAGAAGCAATCAGCCCCAGCATTTT
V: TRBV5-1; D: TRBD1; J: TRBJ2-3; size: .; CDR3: CASSTGQGSTDTQYF; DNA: TGCGCCAGCAGCACGGGACAGGGGAGCACAGATACGCAGTATTTT
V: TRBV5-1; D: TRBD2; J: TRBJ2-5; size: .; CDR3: CASSIGLAGGETQYF; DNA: TGCGCCAGCAGCATCGGACTAGCGGGAGGCGAGACCCAGTACTTC
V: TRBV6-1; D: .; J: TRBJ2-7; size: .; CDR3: CASRTGREAYEQYF; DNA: TGTGCCAGCAGGACAGGCCGAGAGGCTTACGAGCAGTACTTC
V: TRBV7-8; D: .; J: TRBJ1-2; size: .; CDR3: CASSLGPANYGYTF; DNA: TGTGCCAGCAGCTTAGGGCCTGCTAACTATGGCTACACCTTC
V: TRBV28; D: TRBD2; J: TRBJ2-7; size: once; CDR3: CASSSGRDEQYF; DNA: TGTGCCAGCAGTTCAGGGAGGGACGAGCAGTACTTC
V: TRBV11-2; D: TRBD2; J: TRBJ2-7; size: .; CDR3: CASSPGTSAPVEQYF; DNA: TGTGCCAGCAGCCCCGGGACTAGCGCCCCCGTGGAGCAGTACTTC
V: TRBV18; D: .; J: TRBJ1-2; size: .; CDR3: CASSPGVSGFYGYTF; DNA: TGTGCCAGCTCACCAGGAGTTTCCGGATTCTATGGCTACACCTTC
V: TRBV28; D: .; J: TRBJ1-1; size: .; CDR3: CASNPPGGAAALTEAFF; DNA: TGTGCCAGCAACCCGCCAGGAGGGGCCGCAGCTCTCACTGAAGCTTTCTTT
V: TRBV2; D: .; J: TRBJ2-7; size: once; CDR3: CASSVGVRGLEQYF; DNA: TGTGCCAGCAGTGTCGGGGTAAGGGGACTCGAGCAGTACTTC
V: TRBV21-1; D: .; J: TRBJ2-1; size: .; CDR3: CASSKVGKGRGTTYEQFF; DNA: TGTGCCAGCAGCAAAGTGGGGAAGGGGCGCGGGACTACCTATGAGCAGTTCTTC
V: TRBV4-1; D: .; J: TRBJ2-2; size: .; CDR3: CASSQDRGSIVTGELFF; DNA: TGCGCCAGCAGCCAAGATAGGGGTAGCATTGTAACCGGGGAGCTGTTTTTT
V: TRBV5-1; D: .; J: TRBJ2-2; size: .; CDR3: CASEKDGGAAGNTGELFF; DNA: TGCGCCAGCGAAAAAGACGGGGGAGCGGCGGGGAACACCGGGGAGCTGTTTTTT
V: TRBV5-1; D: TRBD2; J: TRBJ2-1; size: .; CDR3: CASSSSGSVDDEQFF; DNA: TGCGCCAGCAGCTCTAGCGGGAGCGTGGACGATGAGCAGTTCTTC
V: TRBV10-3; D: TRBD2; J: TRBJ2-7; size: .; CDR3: CAITPPGTSHGEQYF; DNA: TGTGCCATCACCCCCCCCGGGACTAGTCATGGGGAGCAGTACTTC
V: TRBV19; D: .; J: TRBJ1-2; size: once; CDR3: CASGAHGYTF; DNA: TGTGCCAGTGGGGCTCACGGCTACACCTTC
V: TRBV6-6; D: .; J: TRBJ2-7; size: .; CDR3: CASNRPGGMPYEQYF; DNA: TGTGCCAGCAATCGACCCGGCGGGATGCCCTACGAGCAGTACTTC
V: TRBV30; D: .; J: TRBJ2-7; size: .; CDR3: CAWSSRVQYF; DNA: TGTGCCTGGAGTTCGCGTGTGCAGTACTTC
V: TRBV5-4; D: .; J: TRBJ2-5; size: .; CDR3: CASSLARGEAETQYF; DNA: TGTGCCAGCAGCTTGGCCCGGGGAGAGGCGGAGACCCAGTACTTC
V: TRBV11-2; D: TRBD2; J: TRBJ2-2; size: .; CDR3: CASSLVLPTSGYTGELFF; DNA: TGTGCCAGCAGCTTGGTTCTCCCTACTAGCGGATACACCGGGGAGCTGTTTTTT
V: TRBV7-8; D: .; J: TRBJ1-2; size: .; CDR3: CASSLERRTYGYTF; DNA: TGTGCCAGCAGCTTAGAGAGACGTACGTATGGCTACACCTTC
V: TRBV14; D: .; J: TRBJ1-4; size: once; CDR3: CASSQDLMQGGNEKLFF; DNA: TGTGCCAGCAGCCAAGATCTCATGCAGGGAGGTAATGAAAAACTGTTTTTT
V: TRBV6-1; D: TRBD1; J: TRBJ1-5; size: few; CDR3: CASSVQGASNQPQHF; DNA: TGTGCCAGCAGTGTACAGGGGGCGAGCAATCAGCCCCAGCATTTT
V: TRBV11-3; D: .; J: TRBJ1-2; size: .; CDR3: CASSLDAVRLYSGYTF; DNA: TGTGCCAGCAGCTTAGACGCGGTACGGTTATATAGTGGCTACACCTTC
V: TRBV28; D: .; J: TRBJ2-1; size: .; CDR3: CASSFDFDLSSYNEQFF; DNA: TGTGCCAGCAGTTTCGATTTTGACTTAAGCTCCTACAATGAGCAGTTCTTC
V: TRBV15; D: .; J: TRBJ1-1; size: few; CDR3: CATSSSFSRNTEAFF; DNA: TGTGCCACCAGCAGTTCCTTCAGCAGGAACACTGAAGCTTTCTTT
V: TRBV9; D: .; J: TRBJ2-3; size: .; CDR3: CASSVYPSGRGAGRQSTDTQYF; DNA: TGTGCCAGCAGCGTATATCCCTCGGGTCGTGGGGCAGGGCGTCAAAGCACAGATACGCAGTATTTT
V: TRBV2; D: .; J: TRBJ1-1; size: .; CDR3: CASSREGSATEAFF; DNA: TGTGCCAGCAGCCGGGAGGGGAGTGCCACTGAAGCTTTCTTT
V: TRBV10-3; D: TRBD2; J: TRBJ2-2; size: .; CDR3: CAISPSGGNYDTGELFF; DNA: TGTGCCATCAGTCCCTCCGGGGGGAATTACGACACCGGGGAGCTGTTTTTT
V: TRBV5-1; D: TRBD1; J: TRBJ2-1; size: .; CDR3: CASSPGQGLNNEQFF; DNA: TGCGCCAGCAGCCCGGGACAGGGCCTTAACAATGAGCAGTTCTTC
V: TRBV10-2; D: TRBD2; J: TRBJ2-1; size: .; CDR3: CASSRGSSYNEQFF; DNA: TGCGCCAGCTCGCGCGGGAGCTCCTACAATGAGCAGTTCTTC
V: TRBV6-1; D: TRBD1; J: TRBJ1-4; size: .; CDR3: CASRGGGEKLFF; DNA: TGTGCCAGCAGAGGAGGGGGCGAAAAACTGTTTTTT
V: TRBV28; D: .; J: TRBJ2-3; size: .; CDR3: CASSPPGSDTQYF; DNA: TGTGCCAGCAGCCCACCAGGGTCAGATACGCAGTATTTT
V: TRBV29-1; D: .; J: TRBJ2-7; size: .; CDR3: CSGAGWGAGTDEQYF; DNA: TGCAGCGGCGCGGGTTGGGGGGCTGGGACGGACGAGCAGTACTTC
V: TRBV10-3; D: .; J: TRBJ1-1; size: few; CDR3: CATTVSVYADTEAFF; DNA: TGTGCCACCACAGTTAGTGTATATGCGGACACTGAAGCTTTCTTT
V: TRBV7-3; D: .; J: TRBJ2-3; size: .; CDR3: CASSPRGLHTDTQYF; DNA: TGTGCCAGCAGCCCAAGGGGATTGCACACAGATACGCAGTATTTT